This paragraph reports one TCR beta chain. Its antigen is not known. The entry originates in a study of Ad26.COV2.S vaccination and SARS-CoV-2 variants. Profiling relied on immunoSEQ multiplex PCR, and the TCRdb table lists in-frame clones only, not all of them. The profile shows 440,000 or so clones, around 89% of them singletons. Regarding the study as a whole: Measurements of TCR breadth and depth may have given underestimates of the total T cell responses. Vaccine and placebo groups showed comparable non-spike TCR breadth. Among vaccine recipients, spike-specific TCR breadth exceeded that of placebo recipients.

Treatment noted: some 20 received Ad26.COV2.S at low or high dose, single or two shots; a few received placebo; per-sample allocation not given. Material that was analyzed had been drawn on day 63 after the first vaccine or placebo injection. The CDR3 runs 16 residues. CDR1 and CDR2 from the germline V gene are MGHRA and YSYEKL. Unmatched junction bases numbered 12, after V lost 4 bases and J lost 9 bases. Material: peripheral blood, obtained in a trial of Ad26.COV2.S vaccine versus placebo. V usage is TRBV4-1 and J usage is TRBJ2-1, with 10 bases fitting TRBD2. The origin of this receptor is a person between 18 and 60 years old who received the Ad26.COV2.S COVID-19 vaccine or a placebo. CDR3 region: CASSPFPSGSTGEQFF. CDR3 DNA sequence: TGCGCCAGCAGCCCGTTCCCTAGCGGGAGTACGGGTGAGCAGTTCTTC.